This T cell receptor (beta chain) was retrieved from a study of a mutant IDH1 vaccine in newly diagnosed glioma. At the level of the study: Prior therapy was radiotherapy, temozolomide, or both; most received both.

V lost 3 bases to trimming and J lost 0 bases, with 6 bases between them. The germline gives CDR1 LNHNV, CDR2 YYDKDF (reference sequence). The CDR3 contains 14 residues. Sequenced by immunoSEQ multiplex PCR; TCRdb stores in-frame clones only, minus some. The table includes tens of thousands of clones, more than 80% detected once. The time point: baseline, week 1 (first vaccination visit). Treatment reported: pre-vaccination baseline after standard-of-care therapy. The donors had new WHO grade 3 or 4 astrocytomas; these were IDH1-mutant and ATRX-lost. The chain employs TRBV15 and TRBJ2-1; D unclear. This clonotype originated in a man aged 35-49 years with glioma. The starting material was PBMCs, obtained from a glioma patient treated with radiotherapy, temozolomide or both. The CDR3 loop reads CATSSYSSYNEQFF. The DNA of the CDR3 is TGTGCCACCAGCAGTTATAGCTCCTACAATGAGCAGTTCTTC.